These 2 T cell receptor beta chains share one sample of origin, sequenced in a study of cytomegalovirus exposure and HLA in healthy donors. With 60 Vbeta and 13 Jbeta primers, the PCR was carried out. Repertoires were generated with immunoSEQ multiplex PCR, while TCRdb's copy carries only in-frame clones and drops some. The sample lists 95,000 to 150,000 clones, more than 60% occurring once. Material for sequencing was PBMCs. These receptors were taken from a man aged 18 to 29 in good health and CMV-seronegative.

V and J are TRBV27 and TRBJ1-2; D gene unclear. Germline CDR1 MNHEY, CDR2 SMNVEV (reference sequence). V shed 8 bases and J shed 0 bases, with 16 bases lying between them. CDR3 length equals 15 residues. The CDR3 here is CASHQDGSANYGYTF. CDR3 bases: TGTGCCAGCCACCAAGACGGGTCGGCTAACTATGGCTACACCTTC.

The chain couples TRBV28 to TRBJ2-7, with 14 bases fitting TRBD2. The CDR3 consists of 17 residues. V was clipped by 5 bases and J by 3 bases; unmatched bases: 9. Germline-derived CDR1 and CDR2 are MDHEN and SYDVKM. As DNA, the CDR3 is TGTGCCAGCAGTCGCGCCGGGACTAGCGGGAGAGGCTACGAGCAGTACTTC. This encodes CASSRAGTSGRGYEQYF.